This T cell receptor (beta chain) was sequenced in a study of shared clonotypes between healthy human individuals. Findings of the study overall: Clonotype sharing across donors was expected to vary with sequencing depth.

As concerns this clone: Its cognate antigen is unknown.

This CDR3 is built from 18 residues. Germline loops: CDR1 SEHNR, CDR2 FQNEAQ (reference sequence). V lost 1 base, J lost 2 bases, and 12 bases stayed unmatched. Samples underwent the assay at deep level. Clones were read by immunoSEQ multiplex PCR, and TCRdb kept only the in-frame ones, dropping some. This table holds about 180,000 clones, 80% to 95% found once. Splitting of CD4+ cells produced CD45RA+ naive and CD45RA-negative memory subsets. Sequenced material: naive CD4+ T cells sorted from blood. Sample subset: CD45RA+ positively selected. This receptor was obtained from a woman younger than 45 in good health. The chain couples TRBV7-9 to TRBJ2-7; 9 bases are shared with TRBD1. CDR3 region: CASSLEDPGTGTPYEQYF. The CDR3, as DNA: TGTGCCAGCAGCTTAGAGGATCCCGGGACAGGGACCCCCTACGAGCAGTACTTC. The full variable domain, in which reference TRBV7-9 and TRBJ2-7 provide the parts outside the CDR3, is DTGVSQNPRHKITKRGQNVTFRCDPISEHNRLYWYRQTLGQGPEFLTYFQNEAQLEKSRLLSDRFSAERPKGSFSTLEIQRTEQGDSAMYLCASSLEDPGTGTPYEQYFGPGTRLTVT.